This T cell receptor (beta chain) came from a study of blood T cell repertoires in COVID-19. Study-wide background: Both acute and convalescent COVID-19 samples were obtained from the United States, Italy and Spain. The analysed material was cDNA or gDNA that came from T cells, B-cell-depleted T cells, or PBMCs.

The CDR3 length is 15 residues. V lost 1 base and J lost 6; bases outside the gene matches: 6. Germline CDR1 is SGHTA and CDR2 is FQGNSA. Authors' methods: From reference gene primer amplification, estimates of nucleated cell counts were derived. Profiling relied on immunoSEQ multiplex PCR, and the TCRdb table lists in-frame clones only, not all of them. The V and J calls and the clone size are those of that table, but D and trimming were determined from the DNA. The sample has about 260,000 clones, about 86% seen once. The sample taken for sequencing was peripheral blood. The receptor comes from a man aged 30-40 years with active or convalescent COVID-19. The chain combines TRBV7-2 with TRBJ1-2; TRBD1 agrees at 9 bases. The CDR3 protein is CASSLDRGRMNGYTF. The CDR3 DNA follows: TGTGCCAGCAGCTTAGACAGGGGGCGAATGAATGGCTACACCTTC.